Listed below are T cell receptor beta chains from one sample, sequenced in a study of T-cell reconstitution after alpha-beta-depleted transplantation in children. TCRdb reanalysed the PCR reads using MiXCR and keeps one entry per CDR3 protein. This table holds some 350,000 distinct CDR3 sequences, around 15% found once. The sample consisted of PBMCs, mostly from graft donor cells, taken 360 days after TCRalphabeta/CD19-depleted stem cell transplant. Every receptor here comes from a male patient aged 2-15 years who had a stem cell transplant for acute lymphoblastic leukemia, so the T cells may come from the graft donor. Both conserved end residues are part of each CDR3. The order of the fields is V gene, J gene, CDR3 protein.

>TRBV9|TRBJ2-1
CASSSRPGTSVRYNEQFF
>TRBV7-2|TRBJ1-3
CASSLSQGAGNTIYF
>TRBV20-1|TRBJ1-3
CSASGGLTGNTIYF
>TRBV18|TRBJ1-1
CASLIRGTDEAFF
>TRBV12-3/TRBV12-4|TRBJ2-7
CASSLLPGQGSYEQYF
>TRBV2|TRBJ2-1
CASSESRNNEQFF
>TRBV20-1|TRBJ2-1
CSAREWVGTISYNEQFF
>TRBV24-1|TRBJ2-7
CATSDLRDRGNLGLYEQYF
>TRBV12-3/TRBV12-4|TRBJ2-4
CASSPTGEAKNIQYF
>TRBV5-1|TRBJ2-5
CASSPGDSQETQYF
>TRBV4-3|TRBJ2-5
CASSQWVSGQETQYF
>TRBV4-1|TRBJ2-3
CASSQGPGTSGRASDTQYF
>TRBV9|TRBJ2-1
CASSSRDLRWDNEQFF
>TRBV20-1|TRBJ2-1
CSARVWTGGRGAQFF
>TRBV29-1|TRBJ2-5
CSVEWSGAPDETQHF
>TRBV9|TRBJ2-7
CASSVDTGTGAYEQYF
>TRBV20-1|TRBJ2-3
CSARSSGLSTDTQYF
>TRBV4-3|TRBJ2-1
CASSQGSLYNEQFF
>TRBV15|TRBJ2-3
CATSRSPGQGGDTQYF
>TRBV12-3/TRBV12-4|TRBJ2-1
CASRQKGLAGYNEQFF
>TRBV11-2|TRBJ2-3
CASSGLGTSGSSTDTQYF
>TRBV29-1|TRBJ2-3
CSGVDLPGPDTQYF
>TRBV18|TRBJ2-3
CASSPGTARSTDTQYF
>TRBV29-1|TRBJ2-7
CSADTGSRGGSYEQYF
>TRBV4-3|TRBJ2-5
CASSQTGKETQYF
>TRBV12-3/TRBV12-4|TRBJ2-1
CASSLSPGKQFF
>TRBV28|TRBJ2-5
CASSADSKGEETQYF
>TRBV25-1|TRBJ2-3
CASSSMAAPTDTQYF
>TRBV5-4|TRBJ2-1
CASSWTSGSPYNEQFF
>TRBV27|TRBJ2-7
CASSSRAVYEQYF